The 5 T cell receptor beta chains below come from one sample, sequenced in a study of cytomegalovirus exposure and HLA in healthy donors. 13 Jbeta primers and 60 Vbeta primers were used for the PCR. Sequencing used immunoSEQ multiplex PCR; TCRdb keeps in-frame clones, though not all of them. The sample holds about 120,000 clones; over 70% are singletons and the top ten take around 1.5%. The sequencing sample was made of PBMCs. The receptors shown here come from a woman between 18 and 30 years old in good health and CMV-seronegative.

DNA of the CDR3: TGTGCCAGCTGGTCTTTAGGGGGGGAATACGAGCAGTACTTC. As protein: CASWSLGGEYEQYF. The chain joins TRBV27 to TRBJ2-7, with D perhaps TRBD2 (7 bases). Germline CDR1 is MNHEY and CDR2 is SMNVEV (reference sequence). The CDR3 has 14 amino acids. The V gene lost 8 bases and the J gene lost 4 bases, with 18 bases spanning the gap.

The gene calls are TRBV7-9 and TRBJ2-7, with 7 bases matching TRBD1. The CDR3 sequence is 14 residues long. Germline V CDR1 and CDR2: SEHNR, FQNEAQ (reference sequence). V was pared by 5 bases and J by 6 bases, with 10 bases of the junction left unmatched. The CDR3 protein is CASSPPGQTREQYF. CDR3 bases: TGTGCCAGCAGCCCACCGGGACAGACACGCGAGCAGTACTTC. The full variable domain, rest sourced from reference TRBV7-9 and TRBJ2-7, is DTGVSQNPRHKITKRGQNVTFRCDPISEHNRLYWYRQTLGQGPEFLTYFQNEAQLEKSRLLSDRFSAERPKGSFSTLEIQRTEQGDSAMYLCASSPPGQTREQYFGPGTRLTVT.

The genes are TRBV18 and TRBJ2-5, with D maybe TRBD1 (5 bases). There are 13 residues in the CDR3. CDR1 and CDR2 (germline): KGHSH, LQKENI. Deletions cut 1 base from V and 5 bases from J, with 8 bases between. CDR3 amino acids: CASSPRSGETQYF. In DNA form, the CDR3 reads TGTGCCAGCTCACCACGGTCAGGGGAGACCCAGTACTTC. The complete variable domain, with remaining parts taken from reference TRBV18 and TRBJ2-5, reads NAGVMQNPRHLVRRRGQEARLRCSPMKGHSHVYWYRQLPEEGLKFMVYLQKENIIDESGMPKERFSAEFPKEGPSILRIQQVVRGDSAAYFCASSPRSGETQYFGPGTRLLVL.

The chain carries TRBV4-1 and TRBJ2-5; 8 bases are a match to TRBD2. The J call may be in error: the DNA end matches TRBJ2-7 better. The germline gives CDR1 MGHRA, CDR2 YSYEKL. The CDR3 totals 15 residues. In DNA form, the CDR3 reads TGCGCCAGCAGCCACGGACCGGGGGGGAACTACGAGCAGTACTTC. Translation gives CASSHGPGGNYEQYF.

This clone was counted between two and nine times. The chain has TRBV7-9 and TRBJ1-1, with D perhaps TRBD1 (5 bases). CDR3 size: 13 residues. Trimming removed 11 bases at V and 5 bases at J, with 18 bases between. CDR1 is SEHNR and CDR2 is FQNEAQ in the germline V gene (reference sequence). The CDR3: CAEAGGGKTEAFF. The CDR3, as DNA: TGTGCCGAAGCAGGCGGGGGAAAAACTGAAGCTTTCTTT.